In its sample, the clone carrying this T cell receptor (beta chain) was seen once. CDR3 length: 16 residues. The junction had 7 bases not matched to a gene; V was cut back by 7 bases and J by 0 bases. From germline, CDR1 is GTSNPN and CDR2 SVGIG (reference sequence). This specimen comes from a study of OX40 agonist ivuxolimab in advanced cancers. Data came from immunoSEQ multiplex PCR; TCRdb stores just in-frame clones and leaves some out. The sample consists of over 50,000 clones, roughly 80% of them appearing once. The chain employs TRBV30 and TRBJ2-1; 12 bases fit TRBD2. This receptor was taken from an adult with an advanced solid tumor such as melanoma, head and neck, liver or kidney cancer. This material consisted of CD4+ or CD8+ T cells sorted from blood, taken in a trial of the OX40 agonist ivuxolimab. As DNA, the CDR3 is TGTGCCTCCCTGACTAGCGGGGGCCGCTCCTACAATGAGCAGTTCTTC. Translating gives CASLTSGGRSYNEQFF.